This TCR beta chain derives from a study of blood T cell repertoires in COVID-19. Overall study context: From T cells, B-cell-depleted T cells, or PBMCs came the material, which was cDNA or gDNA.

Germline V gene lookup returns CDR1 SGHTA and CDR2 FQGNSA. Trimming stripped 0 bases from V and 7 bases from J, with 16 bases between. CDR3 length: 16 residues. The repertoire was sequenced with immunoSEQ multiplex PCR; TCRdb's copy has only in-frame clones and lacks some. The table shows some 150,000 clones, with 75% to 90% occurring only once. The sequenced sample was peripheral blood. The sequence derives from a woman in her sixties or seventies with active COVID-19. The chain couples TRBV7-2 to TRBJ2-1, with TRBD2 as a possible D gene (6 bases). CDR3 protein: CASSLAIGSGTNEQFF. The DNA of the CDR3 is TGTGCCAGCAGCTTAGCGATCGGGAGTGGAACGAATGAGCAGTTCTTC.